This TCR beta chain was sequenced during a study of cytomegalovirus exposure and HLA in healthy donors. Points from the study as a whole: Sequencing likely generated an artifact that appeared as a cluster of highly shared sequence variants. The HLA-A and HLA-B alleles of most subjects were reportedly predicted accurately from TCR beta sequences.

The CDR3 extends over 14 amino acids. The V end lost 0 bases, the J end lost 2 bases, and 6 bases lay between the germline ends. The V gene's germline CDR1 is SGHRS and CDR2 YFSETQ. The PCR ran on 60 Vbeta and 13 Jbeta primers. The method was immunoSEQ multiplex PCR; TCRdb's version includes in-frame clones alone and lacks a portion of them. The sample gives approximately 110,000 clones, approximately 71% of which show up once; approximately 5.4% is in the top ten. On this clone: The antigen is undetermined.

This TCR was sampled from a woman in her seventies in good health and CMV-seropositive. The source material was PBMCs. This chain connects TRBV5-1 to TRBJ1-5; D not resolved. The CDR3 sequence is CASSLGLGNQPQHF. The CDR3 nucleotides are TGCGCCAGCAGCTTGGGGCTCGGCAATCAGCCCCAGCATTTT.